The TCR beta chain described here comes from a study of T cells in Graves' hyperthyroidism and ophthalmopathy. Study results and caveats: Most expanded thyroid clonotypes above 0.001 recurred in blood.

The investigators amplified TCR beta CDR3 regions from RNA transcripts. The HTBI primer set was used in a first-round RT-PCR of the TCR CDR3. TCRdb recomputed calls from the multiplex PCR reads with MiXCR, one row per CDR3 protein. This repertoire shows about 560,000 distinct CDR3 sequences, approximately 15% found once; its top ten account for around 18%. Hyperthyroidism, newly diagnosed and lasting under 2 months, affected patients aged 18 to 65. The CDR3 runs 12 residues. Germline CDR1 is DFQATT and CDR2 is SNEGSKA (reference sequence). The V and J ends lost 0 bases and 6 bases respectively, with 7 bases between them. This clonotype showed up many times. The antigen remains unidentified.

The specimen was blood. The clonotype originates from a young woman with Graves' hyperthyroidism. The rearrangement joins TRBV20-1 to TRBJ2-3; D gene unclear. CDR3 nucleotide sequence: TGCAGTGCTAGAGATACAGCGGATACGCAGTATTTT. It codes for CSARDTADTQYF.